The rows below give T cell receptor beta chains drawn from one sample of a study of cytomegalovirus exposure and HLA in healthy donors. Method: immunoSEQ multiplex PCR; TCRdb's copy keeps in-frame clones and lacks some. The repertoire includes some 180,000 clones, 77% of them detected once, and over 1.1% sits in the top ten. Sequenced: PBMCs. All receptors come from a man aged 18 to 35 in good health and CMV-seronegative. CDR3s include the opening cysteine and the closing phenylalanine or tryptophan. A D gene is named only where the DNA matches it firmly. A row's size may be missing; if present it is once, few, many or a size class.

>TRBV7-9|-|-|TRBJ2-3
TGTGCCAGCAGCGAAGACTTGGTACGCCCAGATACGCAGTATTTT
CASSEDLVRPDTQYF
>TRBV7-9|-|TRBD1|TRBJ2-5
TGTGCCAGCAGCCAACAGCCGACAGGGGGCAGGGGGACCCAGTACTTC
CASSQQPTGGRGTQYF
>TRBV9|-|-|TRBJ1-3
TGTGCCAGCAGCGTAGCAGAAAACACCATATATTTT
CASSVAENTIYF
>TRBV7-3|once|-|TRBJ2-3
TGTGCCAGCAGCTTAGGCCTTAGCCCCCCGGATACGCAGTATTTT
CASSLGLSPPDTQYF
>TRBV27|-|-|TRBJ2-7
TGTGCCAGCAGTCTGAGGACAGGGAGGAAGCGGGACTACGAGCAGTACTTC
CASSLRTGRKRDYEQYF
>TRBV4-3|-|TRBD2|TRBJ2-7
TGCGCCAGCAGCCACCAACCTAGCGGGAGTATCTACGAGCAGTACTTC
CASSHQPSGSIYEQYF
>TRBV6-5|once|-|TRBJ2-1
TGTGCCAGCAGTTCGACCGCAGGGCCAGGGGAGCAGTTCTTC
CASSSTAGPGEQFF
>TRBV4-3|few|TRBD1|TRBJ2-2
TGCGCCAGCAGCCAAGGCCCGGAACAGGGGGGCACCGGGGAGCTGTTTTTT
CASSQGPEQGGTGELFF
>TRBV30|-|-|TRBJ1-5
TGTGCCTGGAGTGTACGGGGAGGGGGACTGCCCCAGCATTTT
CAWSVRGGGLPQHF
>TRBV7-9|few|-|TRBJ2-5
TGTGCCAGCAGCTCTCAGGGGGAGACCCAGTACTTC
CASSSQGETQYF
>TRBV11-3|-|TRBD2|TRBJ2-1
TGTGCCAGCAGCTTAACCCGGCAAGCGGGAGGGTACAATGAGCAGTTCTTC
CASSLTRQAGGYNEQFF
>TRBV5-1|-|-|TRBJ2-5
TGCGCCAGCAGCTTAGGCGGGGCGGGGACCCAGTACTTC
CASSLGGAGTQYF
>TRBV6-1|-|TRBD1|TRBJ1-6
TGTGCCAGCAGTGAATTGGACAGGGGGTCTGGTTCACCCCTCCACTTT
CASSELDRGSGSPLHF
>TRBV18|once|TRBD2|TRBJ2-1
TGTGCCAGCTCACCCCGACTAGCCGAATCCTACAATGAGCAGTTCTTC
CASSPRLAESYNEQFF
>TRBV2|-|-|TRBJ1-5
TGTGCCAGCAATTACAGGATGGACAATCAGCCCCAGCATTTT
CASNYRMDNQPQHF
>TRBV2|-|-|TRBJ1-6
TGTGCCAGCAGGCGAACAGGGTATTCACCCCTCCACTTT
CASRRTGYSPLHF
>TRBV5-1|-|TRBD2|TRBJ2-7
TGCGCCAGCAGCTTGGGTGGACTAGCGGGGGTGGATGAGCAGTACTTC
CASSLGGLAGVDEQYF
>TRBV4-3|-|-|TRBJ1-3
TGCGCCAGCAGCCAAGGGTACGGGACTGGAAACACCATATATTTT
CASSQGYGTGNTIYF